This T cell receptor beta chain was obtained from a study of cytomegalovirus exposure and HLA in healthy donors. V was clipped by 0 bases and J by 4 bases, with 13 bases between them. The CDR3 consists of 15 residues. CDR1 ENHRY and CDR2 SYGVKD come from the germline V gene. This clone turned up a few times. Its antigen remains unidentified. Donors were drawn from the approximately 120-subject validation cohort, separate from the 666-subject first cohort. Findings and caveats of the study: High sensitivity and specificity were reportedly achieved when the classifier diagnosed cytomegalovirus status. TCR clusters originating in the first cohort tended to co-occur in the 110 or so validation repertoires, according to a later analysis. Researchers counted 180 or so TCR beta chains as cytomegalovirus-associated.

TCRdb keeps only in-frame clones here, not all; method: immunoSEQ multiplex PCR. This sample has about 130,000 clones, with about 88% found just once. Sequenced material: PBMCs. The clonotype comes from a woman in her late teens or twenties in good health and CMV-seronegative. The chain couples TRBV10-3 to TRBJ2-7; D unresolved. CDR3: CAISESQVAPYEQYF. In DNA, the CDR3 is TGTGCCATCAGTGAGTCTCAGGTGGCCCCTTACGAGCAGTACTTC.